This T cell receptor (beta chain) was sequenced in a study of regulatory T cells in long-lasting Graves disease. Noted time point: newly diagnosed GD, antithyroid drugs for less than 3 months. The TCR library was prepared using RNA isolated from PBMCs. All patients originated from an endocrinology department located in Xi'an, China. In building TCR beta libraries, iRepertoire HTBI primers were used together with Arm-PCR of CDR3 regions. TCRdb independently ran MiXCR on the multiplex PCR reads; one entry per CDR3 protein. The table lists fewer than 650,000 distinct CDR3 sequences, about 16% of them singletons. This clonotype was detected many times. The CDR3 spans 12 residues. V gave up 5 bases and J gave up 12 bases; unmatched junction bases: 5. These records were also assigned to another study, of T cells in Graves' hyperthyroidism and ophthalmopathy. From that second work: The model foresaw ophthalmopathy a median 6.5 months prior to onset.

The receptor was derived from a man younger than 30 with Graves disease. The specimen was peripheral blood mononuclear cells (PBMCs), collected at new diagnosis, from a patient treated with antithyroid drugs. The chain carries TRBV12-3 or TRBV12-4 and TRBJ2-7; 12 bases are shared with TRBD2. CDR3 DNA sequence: TGTGCCAGCAGTCCCTCTAGCGGGAGGGTGTACTTC. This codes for CASSPSSGRVYF.